This T cell receptor (beta chain) was sequenced in a study of identical twins. The study, taken as a whole, reports: Models underpredicted monozygotic twin sharing of out-of-frame TCR alpha. Zero-insertion findings could be partly confounded by invariant cells (MAIT and iNKT cells).

Via MiXCR, TCRdb re-called the 5' RACE reads, giving one row per CDR3 protein. The profile shows approximately 490,000 distinct CDR3 sequences, about a fifth of them singletons. V was trimmed by 3 bases and J by 1 base, leaving 15 bases between them. Looked up from germline, CDR1 is MNHEY and CDR2 is SMNVEV (reference sequence). The CDR3 spans 16 residues. This clonotype was seen a handful of times. Antigen unknown. The same data also went into a second study, on yellow fever vaccine responses in identical twins.

The chain is built from TRBV27 and TRBJ2-5; D is unresolved. Sequencing was done on a sample of CD4+ T cells sorted from blood. The sequence was obtained from a woman between 18 and 30 years old in good health. In nucleotides, the CDR3 is TGTGCCAGCAGTTTGCGTATAAACTCCGTCCAAGAGACCCAGTACTTC. Its translation: CASSLRINSVQETQYF.